This TCR beta chain appears in the sequencing data of a study of blood T cell repertoires in COVID-19. The overall study: Samples representing acute and convalescent COVID-19 were sourced from the United States, Italy and Spain.

Authors' data handling: Estimation of nucleated cell counts relied on the amplification of reference gene primers. Clones were sequenced by immunoSEQ multiplex PCR, and TCRdb holds only the in-frame ones, with some missing. From that table come the V and J calls and clone size; the DNA was used to work out D and trimming. Of over 200,000 clones listed, around 90% were seen once; the top ten hold more than 10%. The CDR3 spans 14 residues. CDR1 and CDR2 from the germline V gene are LGHDT and YNNKEL (reference sequence). Trimming cost V 4 bases and J 7 bases; bases outside gene matches: 4. The genes are TRBV3-1 (or the pseudogene TRBV3-2) and TRBJ2-1, with TRBD2 matching 10 bases. This TCR was sampled from a woman aged 18-35 years who had recovered from COVID-19. Sequencing was performed on peripheral blood. The CDR3 nucleotides are TGTGCCAGCAGCCTTGGGACTAGCGTGAATGAGCAGTTCTTC. Amino acids: CASSLGTSVNEQFF.